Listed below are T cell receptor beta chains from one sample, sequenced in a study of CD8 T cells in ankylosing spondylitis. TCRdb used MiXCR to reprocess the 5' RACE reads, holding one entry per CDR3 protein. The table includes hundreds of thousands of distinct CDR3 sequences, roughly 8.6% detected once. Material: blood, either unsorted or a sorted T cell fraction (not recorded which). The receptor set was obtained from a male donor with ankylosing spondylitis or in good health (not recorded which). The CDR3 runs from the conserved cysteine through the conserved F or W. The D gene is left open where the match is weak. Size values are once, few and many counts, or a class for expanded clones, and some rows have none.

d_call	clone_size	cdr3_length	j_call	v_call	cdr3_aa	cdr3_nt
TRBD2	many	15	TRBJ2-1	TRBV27	CASSNPTSGYNEQFF	TGTGCCAGCAGTAACCCGACTAGCGGATACAATGAGCAGTTCTTC
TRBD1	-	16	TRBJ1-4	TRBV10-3	CAISESATGGREKLFF	TGTGCCATCAGTGAGTCGGCGACAGGGGGCCGTGAAAAACTGTTTTTT
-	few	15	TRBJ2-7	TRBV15	CATSRGDSDHYEQYF	TGTGCCACCAGCAGAGGGGATTCAGACCACTACGAGCAGTACTTC
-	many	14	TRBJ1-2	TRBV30	CAWSVLSPNYGYTF	TGTGCCTGGAGTGTACTTTCCCCGAACTATGGCTACACCTTC
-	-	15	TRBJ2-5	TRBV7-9	CASSHTSGGRETQYF	TGTGCCAGCAGCCATACCTCAGGGGGGCGAGAGACCCAGTACTTC
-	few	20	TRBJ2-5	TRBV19	CASSTTFGRRVLMSQETQYF	TGTGCCAGTAGTACCACCTTCGGACGGAGGGTCCTTATGTCTCAAGAGACCCAGTACTTC
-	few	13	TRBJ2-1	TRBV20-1	CSVPGGGYNEQFF	TGCAGTGTTCCCGGGGGCGGGTACAATGAGCAGTTCTTC
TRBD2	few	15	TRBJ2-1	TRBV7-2	CASNFPGLARNEQFF	TGTGCCAGCAACTTTCCGGGACTAGCGAGGAATGAGCAGTTCTTC
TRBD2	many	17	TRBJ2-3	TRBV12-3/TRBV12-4	CASSSLGLAGNTDTQYF	TGTGCCAGCAGTTCCTTGGGACTAGCGGGAAACACAGATACGCAGTATTTT
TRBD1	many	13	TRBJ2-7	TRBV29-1	CSVEDPGGYEQYF	TGCAGCGTTGAAGATCCAGGGGGCTACGAGCAGTACTTC
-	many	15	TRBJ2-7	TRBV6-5	CASSYSPSNSYEQYF	TGTGCCAGCAGTTACTCGCCTTCCAACTCCTACGAGCAGTACTTC
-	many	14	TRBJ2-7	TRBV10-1	CASSGGVGGVEQYF	TGCGCCAGCAGTGGAGGAGTCGGAGGGGTCGAGCAGTACTTC
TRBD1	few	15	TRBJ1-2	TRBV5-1	CASSEPGQGAGGYTF	TGCGCCAGCAGCGAACCGGGACAGGGAGCGGGAGGCTACACCTTC
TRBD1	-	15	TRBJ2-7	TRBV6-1	CASSGMAGGTYEQYF	TGTGCCAGCAGTGGGATGGCAGGGGGAACCTACGAGCAGTACTTC
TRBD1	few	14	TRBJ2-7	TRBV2	CASRVPGGKYEQYF	TGTGCCAGCAGGGTCCCAGGGGGCAAGTACGAGCAGTACTTC
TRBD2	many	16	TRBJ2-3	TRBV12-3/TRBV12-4	CASSLGLAGVTDTQYF	TGTGCCAGCAGTTTAGGACTAGCGGGAGTCACAGATACGCAGTATTTT
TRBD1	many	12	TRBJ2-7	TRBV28	CASSQGAYEQYF	TGTGCCAGCAGCCAGGGGGCCTACGAGCAGTACTTC
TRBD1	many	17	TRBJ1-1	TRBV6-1	CASFPRDRVLVSSEAFF	TGTGCCAGCTTCCCTCGGGACAGGGTATTAGTTTCCTCTGAAGCTTTCTTT
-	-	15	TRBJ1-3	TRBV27	CASSLYMGLENTIYF	TGTGCCAGCAGTTTATACATGGGGTTGGAAAACACCATATATTTT
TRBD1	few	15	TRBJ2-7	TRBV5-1	CASSLVTGGRDEQYF	TGCGCCAGCAGCTTGGTCACAGGGGGTCGGGACGAGCAGTACTTC
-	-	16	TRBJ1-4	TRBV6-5	CASSYSLTGSNEKLFF	TGTGCCAGCAGTTACTCGCTTACAGGGTCAAATGAAAAACTGTTTTTT
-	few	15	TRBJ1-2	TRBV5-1	CASSLWTGPQAGYTF	TGCGCCAGCAGCTTGTGGACGGGCCCACAAGCGGGCTACACCTTC
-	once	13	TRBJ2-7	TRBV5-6	CASSRGPSYEQYF	TGTGCCAGCAGCCGGGGGCCCTCCTACGAGCAGTACTTC
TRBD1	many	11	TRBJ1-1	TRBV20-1	CSCTGGTEAFF	TGCAGTTGTACAGGGGGCACTGAAGCTTTCTTT
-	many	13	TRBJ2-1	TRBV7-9	CASSLVRGNEQFF	TGTGCCAGCAGCTTGGTCAGGGGAAATGAGCAGTTCTTC
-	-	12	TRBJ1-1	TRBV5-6	CASSGGPAEAFF	TGTGCCAGCAGCGGGGGACCTGCTGAAGCTTTCTTT
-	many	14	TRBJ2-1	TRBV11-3	CASSWGWASDEQFF	TGTGCCAGCAGCTGGGGGTGGGCTAGCGATGAGCAGTTCTTC
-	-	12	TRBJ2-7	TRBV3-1	CASSPLGREQYF	TGTGCCAGCAGCCCTCTGGGGAGGGAGCAGTACTTC
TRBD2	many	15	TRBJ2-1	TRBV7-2	CASSQGLAEINEQFF	TGTGCCAGCAGCCAGGGACTAGCGGAGATCAATGAGCAGTTCTTC
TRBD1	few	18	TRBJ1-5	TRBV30	CAWSGTGTGPYSNQPQHF	TGTGCCTGGAGTGGTACCGGGACAGGCCCTTATAGCAATCAGCCCCAGCATTTT
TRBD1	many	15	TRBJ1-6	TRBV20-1	CSARGGGAGNSPLHF	TGCAGTGCTAGGGGAGGGGGCGCCGGTAATTCACCCCTCCACTTT
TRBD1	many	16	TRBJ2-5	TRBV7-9	CASSLEAGTGKETQYF	TGTGCCAGCAGCTTAGAGGCAGGGACAGGGAAAGAGACCCAGTACTTC
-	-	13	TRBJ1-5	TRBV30	CAWRTDSNQPQHF	TGTGCCTGGAGAACAGATAGCAATCAGCCCCAGCATTTT
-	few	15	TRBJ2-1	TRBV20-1	CSARGWGNEGREQFF	TGCAGTGCTAGAGGTTGGGGGAATGAGGGGAGAGAGCAGTTCTTC
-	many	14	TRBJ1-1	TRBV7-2	CASSLVAGETEAFF	TGTGCCAGCAGCTTAGTGGCAGGGGAAACTGAAGCTTTCTTT
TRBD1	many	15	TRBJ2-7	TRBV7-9	CASSLAGTGAYEQYF	TGTGCCAGCAGTTTGGCCGGGACAGGGGCCTACGAGCAGTACTTC
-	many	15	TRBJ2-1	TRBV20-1	CSARDPHRAYNEQFF	TGCAGTGCTAGAGACCCCCACCGGGCCTACAATGAGCAGTTCTTC
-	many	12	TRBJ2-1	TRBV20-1	CSAEGTTNEQFF	TGCAGTGCAGAGGGGACCACCAATGAGCAGTTCTTC
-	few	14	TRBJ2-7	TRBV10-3	CAISVGFSSYEQYF	TGTGCCATCAGTGTTGGATTTAGCTCCTACGAGCAGTACTTC
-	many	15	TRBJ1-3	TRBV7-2	CASSSQGYTGNTIYF	TGTGCCAGCAGCTCACAGGGTTACACTGGAAACACCATATATTTT
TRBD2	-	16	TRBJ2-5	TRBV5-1	CASSLGGLAGQETQYF	TGCGCCAGCAGCTTGGGGGGTCTAGCGGGACAAGAGACCCAGTACTTC
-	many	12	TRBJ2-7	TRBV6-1	CASSEDIYEQYF	TGTGCCAGCAGTGAGGATATATACGAGCAGTACTTC
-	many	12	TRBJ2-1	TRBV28	CASGPDYNEQFF	TGTGCCAGCGGGCCGGACTACAATGAGCAGTTCTTC
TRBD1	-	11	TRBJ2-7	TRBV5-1	CASSSGTGWYF	TGCGCCAGCAGCTCAGGGACAGGGTGGTACTTC
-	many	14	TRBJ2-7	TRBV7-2	CASSLTVGIYEQYF	TGTGCCAGCAGCTTAACGGTGGGGATCTACGAGCAGTACTTC
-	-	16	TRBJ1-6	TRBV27	CASSAIEFGYNSPLHF	TGTGCCAGCAGTGCGATAGAGTTCGGCTATAATTCACCCCTCCACTTT
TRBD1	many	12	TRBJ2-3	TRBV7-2	CASSSTGGTQYF	TGTGCCAGCAGTTCGACAGGGGGGACGCAGTATTTT
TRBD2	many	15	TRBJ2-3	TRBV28	CATLPIAGRGNTQYF	TGTGCCACCCTACCTATAGCGGGGAGGGGGAATACGCAGTATTTT
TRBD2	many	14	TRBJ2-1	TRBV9	CASSVSSGANEQFF	TGTGCCAGCAGCGTCTCTAGCGGAGCCAATGAGCAGTTCTTC
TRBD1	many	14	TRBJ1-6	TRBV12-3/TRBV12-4	CASSQGVYNSPLHF	TGTGCCAGCAGTCAGGGGGTGTACAATTCACCCCTCCACTTT
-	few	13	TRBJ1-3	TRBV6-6	CASSHSFEDTIYF	TGTGCCAGCAGCCACAGTTTTGAAGACACCATATATTTT